This paragraph covers one TCR beta chain sequence. Antigen: not known. CDR1 and CDR2 (germline): MNHEY, SMNVEV (reference sequence). V was pared by 6 bases and J by 6 bases, with 14 bases between. The CDR3 extends over 14 amino acids. Clones were sequenced by immunoSEQ multiplex PCR, and TCRdb holds only the in-frame ones, with some missing. The sample yields around 84,000 clones, nearly 95% seen once. This sample stems from a study of OX40 agonist ivuxolimab in advanced cancers. Turning to the study itself: All patients had ivuxolimab intravenously every 2 weeks at 0.01 to 10 mg/kg. A mean age of about 56 years, range roughly 20 to 80, was recorded, and 70% to 85% were male.

Points from the study as a whole: Clonal expansion among partial responders at 0.1-3.0 mg/kg ranked near the lowest. Mean expanded clone counts were higher in CD8+ than CD4+ T cells.

This chain links TRBV27 with TRBJ2-2; the D gene is possibly TRBD1 (5 bases). This receptor was identified in an adult with an advanced solid tumor such as melanoma, head and neck, liver or kidney cancer. The material was CD4+ or CD8+ T cells sorted from blood, obtained in a trial of the OX40 agonist ivuxolimab. CDR3 in DNA: TGTGCCAGCAGCACCTTAGACAGTTCCGGGGAGCTGTTTTTT. Its protein product is CASSTLDSSGELFF.